The 30 T cell receptor beta chains below come from one sample, sequenced in a study of T cell responses to AZD1222 COVID-19 vaccine. This table comes from immunoSEQ multiplex PCR, and its TCRdb copy is limited to in-frame clones, with some not included. The sample lists over 150,000 clones; around 89% were seen once. Sequencing was performed on peripheral blood, taken 28 days after the second AZD1222 dose. The receptors originated from an adult who received the AZD1222 COVID-19 vaccine.

The CDR3 DNA is TGTGCCTGGAGCGGCACCCTTACCTACGAGCAGTACTTC. Amino acid sequence: CAWSGTLTYEQYF. J is TRBJ2-7 and V is TRBV30, with unresolved D. This CDR3 spans 13 amino acids. Germline loops: CDR1 GTSNPN, CDR2 SVGIG (reference sequence). V lost 3 bases and J 2 bases, leaving 11 bases between the germline ends.

This chain uses TRBV27 with TRBJ2-7, with D perhaps matching TRBD2 (7 bases). V was trimmed by 4 bases and J by 11 bases, leaving 21 bases between them. This CDR3 is built from 14 residues. Germline CDR1 reads MNHEY; CDR2 reads SMNVEV (reference sequence). CDR3 region: CASSSPTTGGKEYF. Here the CDR3 DNA reads TGTGCCAGCAGTTCGCCGACAACGGGGGGCAAGGAGTACTTC.

This chain connects TRBV5-1 to TRBJ2-5; possible D gene TRBD1, 5 bases. The V gene lost 1 base and the J gene lost 1 base, with 14 bases spanning the gap. Germline V gives CDR1 SGHRS, CDR2 YFSETQ. CDR3 length equals 16 residues. The CDR3 protein is CASSLNYGALQETQYF. In nucleotides, the CDR3 is TGCGCCAGCAGCTTGAATTATGGGGCCCTCCAAGAGACCCAGTACTTC.

The count of this clone is one. V gene TRBV2 combines with J gene TRBJ1-2; 10 bases agree with TRBD1. Germline V gene sequence: CDR1 SNHLY, CDR2 FYNNEI. The CDR3 runs 15 residues. V gave up 6 bases and J gave up 4 bases; unmatched junction bases: 8. The CDR3: CASRPQGQGVYGYTF. In DNA, the CDR3 is TGTGCCAGCAGGCCTCAAGGACAGGGGGTCTATGGCTACACCTTC.

The V call is TRBV3-1 (or the pseudogene TRBV3-2), the J call TRBJ1-4, with TRBD1 matching 8 bases. CDR1 is LGHDT, CDR2 YNNKEL, per germline (reference sequence). The CDR3 runs to 17 residues. After removal of 1 base from V and 5 bases from J, the junction contained 9 bases not matched to a gene. DNA for the CDR3: TGTGCCAGCAGCCAAGTGTACTACGGGACAGGAAATGAAAAACTGTTTTTT. Protein: CASSQVYYGTGNEKLFF.

With regard to this clone: Within the sample, other DNA sequences also encode this same CDR3. The V call is TRBV24-1, the J call TRBJ2-5; maybe TRBD2 (6 bases). The germline V and J ends were trimmed by 4 bases and 5 bases, with 7 bases remaining between them. Germline CDR1 is KGHDR and CDR2 is SFDVKD. This CDR3 region has 12 residues. For the CDR3, the DNA is TGTGCCACCAGTGAGGCGGGGGAGACCCAGTACTTC. The encoded protein is CATSEAGETQYF.

This sequence joins TRBV5-4 and TRBJ1-5, with 8 bases matching TRBD1. Germline V gene lookup returns CDR1 SGHNT and CDR2 YYREEE (reference sequence). CDR3 length equals 14 residues. V lost 4 bases, J lost 5 bases, and 5 bases stayed unmatched. CDR3 nucleotide sequence: TGTGCCAGCAGCCGGACAGGGCCTGATCAGCCCCAGCATTTT. Its protein is CASSRTGPDQPQHF. Using reference TRBV5-4 and TRBJ1-5 for the parts outside the CDR3, the full variable domain is ETGVTQSPTHLIKTRGQQVTLRCSSQSGHNTVSWYQQALGQGPQFIFQYYREEENGRGNFPPRFSGLQFPNYSSELNVNALELDDSALYLCASSRTGPDQPQHFGDGTRLSIL.

This chain links TRBV3-1 (or the pseudogene TRBV3-2) with TRBJ2-7, with D perhaps assigned TRBD1 or TRBD2 (6 bases each). The CDR3 is 14 residues long. V lost 3 bases and J 1 base, leaving 10 bases between the germline ends. The germline V gene encodes CDR1 LGHDT and CDR2 YNNKEL (reference sequence). CDR3: CASSHGGLSYEQYF. As DNA, the CDR3 is TGTGCCAGCAGCCACGGGGGCCTATCCTACGAGCAGTACTTC.

The CDR3 region has the DNA TGTGCCAGTAGTATGGGGGGGACGACTAACTATGGCTACACCTTC. Translated, it gives CASSMGGTTNYGYTF. The chain is built from TRBV19 and TRBJ1-2, with a tentative D call TRBD1 (5 bases). Germline CDR1 LNHDA, CDR2 SQIVND (reference sequence). This CDR3 has 15 amino acids. The V gene lost 3 bases and the J gene lost 0 bases, with 11 bases spanning the gap.

This sequence joins TRBV7-9 and TRBJ2-7, with 9 positions matching TRBD2. V shed 2 bases, J shed 4 bases, and the junction held 3 bases outside the gene matches. The germline V gene has CDR1 SEHNR and CDR2 FQNEAQ (reference sequence). The CDR3 has 14 residues. The CDR3 region is CASSLSGGQYEQYF. Here the CDR3 DNA reads TGTGCCAGCAGCTTAAGCGGGGGGCAATACGAGCAGTACTTC.

This clone has a single count. The chain employs TRBV12-3 or TRBV12-4 and TRBJ2-5, with 7 bases matching TRBD2. The CDR3 runs to 13 residues. V trimming: 7 bases; J trimming: 4 bases; junction bases outside the gene matches: 6. The CDR3 here is CASNRGEGETQYF. The CDR3 coding sequence is TGTGCCAGCAACCGGGGGGAGGGAGAGACCCAGTACTTC.

This clone was picked up one time. This rearrangement joins TRBV7-9 to TRBJ1-4, with D possibly TRBD1 on 6 matching bases. The ends were cut back, 2 bases at V and 8 bases at J, with 15 bases in the middle. The germline gives CDR1 SEHNR, CDR2 FQNEAQ (reference sequence). CDR3 length equals 15 residues. Here the CDR3 reads CASSLTEGVDEKLFF. The DNA of the CDR3 is TGTGCCAGCAGCTTAACCGAGGGGGTTGACGAAAAACTGTTTTTT.

This chain joins TRBV7-9 and TRBJ1-2; 9 nucleotides agree with TRBD1. Trimming cost V 2 bases and J 9 bases; bases outside gene matches: 4. Germline V lookup: CDR1 SEHNR, CDR2 FQNEAQ (reference sequence). CDR3 length equals 13 residues. CDR3 amino acids: CASSLLGQGSYTF. Written as DNA, the CDR3 is TGTGCCAGCAGCTTATTGGGACAGGGAAGCTACACCTTC.

The CDR3 bases are TGTGCCAGCAGCCCATGGGGGGGAGCCTACGAGCAGTACTTC. It is translated as CASSPWGGAYEQYF. V and J are TRBV7-2 and TRBJ2-7, with 7 bases matching TRBD2. This CDR3 region has 14 residues. Germline-derived CDR1 and CDR2 are SGHTA and FQGNSA. The V and J ends lost 5 bases and 2 bases, in that order; junction bases with no gene match: 6.

This clone was observed once. This chain links TRBV14 with TRBJ2-1, with TRBD2 matching over 9 bases. This CDR3 is 15 amino acids long. Per the germline V gene, CDR1 is SGHDN and CDR2 is FVKESK. V shed 3 bases, J shed 9 bases, and the junction held 9 bases outside the gene matches. The CDR3, as DNA: TGTGCCAGCAGCCAGGCTCCTAGACTAGCGGTTGAGCAGTTCTTC. It is translated as CASSQAPRLAVEQFF.

This CDR3 is CAISESVGGLGQPQHF. The CDR3 DNA follows: TGTGCCATCAGTGAGTCGGTGGGGGGCCTGGGGCAGCCCCAGCATTTT. J is TRBJ1-5 and V is TRBV10-3; D is perhaps TRBD1 (6 bases). This CDR3 has 16 amino acids. Trimming took off 0 bases at V and 7 bases at J, with 16 bases between the two ends. Germline CDR1 ENHRY, CDR2 SYGVKD.

The chain employs TRBV23-1 and TRBJ1-5, with D possibly matching TRBD1 (5 bases). TRBV23-1 is an ORF for which the function is uncertain. The CDR3 has 16 amino acids. Trimming pared 1 base from V and 2 bases from J, leaving 12 bases between. DNA of the CDR3: TGCGCCAGCAGTCAATTCCTAGTAGGGGGCAATCAGCCCCAGCATTTT. It codes for CASSQFLVGGNQPQHF.

V is TRBV27 and J is TRBJ1-6; D gene unclear. The CDR3 is made up of 14 amino acids. V gave up 7 bases and J gave up 7 bases, with 14 bases separating them. CDR1 is MNHEY, CDR2 SMNVEV, per germline (reference sequence). CDR3 region: CASNGGPANSPLHF. The CDR3 region has the DNA TGTGCCAGCAACGGTGGACCGGCGAATTCACCCCTCCACTTT.

The chain has TRBV5-1 and TRBJ2-7; 14 bases agree with TRBD2. Germline values: CDR1 SGHRS, CDR2 YFSETQ. V lost 3 bases to trimming and J lost 4 bases; unmatched junction nucleotides: 9. CDR3 size: 17 residues. The CDR3 bases are TGCGCCAGCAGCTCCGGGACTAGCGGGGGTTTAAGGTACGAGCAGTACTTC. Protein: CASSSGTSGGLRYEQYF.

The V and J genes are TRBV29-1 and TRBJ2-1; D perhaps matches TRBD2 (5 bases). V lost 6 bases, J lost 10 bases, and 19 bases lay in between. This CDR3 comprises 13 residues. Germline V gene data show CDR1 as SQVTM and CDR2 as ANQGSEA. The CDR3 nucleotides read TGCAGCGTGGGTAAGGACTGGGAGAGAGAGCAGTTCTTC. Protein sequence: CSVGKDWEREQFF.

Remarks on this clone: Compared with germline, one end of the junction differs, possibly owing to a read error. The chain carries TRBV7-7 and TRBJ1-5; D may be TRBD1 (6 bases). Germline V gene data show CDR1 as SSHAT and CDR2 as FNYEAQ (reference sequence). CDR3 size: 17 residues. The CDR3 bases are TGTGCTAGCAGCTCCCTCACAGGGATTCACACCAATCAGCCCCAGCATTTT. It yields the protein CASSSLTGIHTNQPQHF.

The chain joins TRBV7-9 to TRBJ1-2; 9 nucleotides line up with TRBD1. This CDR3 has 13 residues. Germline V gene sequence: CDR1 SEHNR, CDR2 FQNEAQ (reference sequence). Trimming at V came to 4 bases and at J to 8 bases, leaving 5 bases not matched to a gene. DNA for the CDR3: TGTGCCAGCAGCTGGACAGGGGCAGAGGGCTACACCTTC. Its protein product is CASSWTGAEGYTF.

The V and J genes are TRBV19 and TRBJ1-2; D perhaps matches TRBD1 (5 bases). Germline CDR1 and CDR2: LNHDA and SQIVND (reference sequence). Trimming took 6 bases from V and 4 from J, leaving 15 bases between them. The CDR3 totals 14 residues. The CDR3 loop is CASRRTQASYGYTF. CDR3 sequence (DNA): TGTGCCAGTAGGAGGACACAGGCCTCCTATGGCTACACCTTC. Full variable domain (outside the CDR3, taken from reference TRBV19 and TRBJ1-2): DGGITQSPKYLFRKEGQNVTLSCEQNLNHDAMYWYRQDPGQGLRLIYYSQIVNDFQKGDIAEGYSVSREKKESFPLTVTSAQKNPTAFYLCASRRTQASYGYTFGSGTRLTVV.

V gene TRBV29-1 combines with J gene TRBJ2-2; D is ambiguous. Between the trimmed V and J ends, which lost 4 bases and 8 bases, there was a span of 11 bases. The CDR3 runs 12 residues. In germline, CDR1 is SQVTM, CDR2 ANQGSEA. The CDR3 region is CSVVRDQGELFF. The DNA for the CDR3 is TGCAGCGTTGTTAGAGACCAGGGGGAGCTGTTTTTT.

This rearrangement joins TRBV6-2 or TRBV6-3 to TRBJ1-5, with D possibly being TRBD1 (5 bases). V shed 0 bases and J shed 7 bases, with 16 bases lying between them. Germline CDR1 and CDR2: MNHEY and SVGEGT. The CDR3 has 16 residues. CDR3 protein: CASSYSIQQGWQPQHF. CDR3 DNA sequence: TGTGCCAGCAGTTACTCGATCCAGCAGGGTTGGCAGCCCCAGCATTTT.

The CDR3 DNA is TGTGCCAGCAGCCAACGGCAGAACACTGAAGCTTTCTTT. The encoded protein is CASSQRQNTEAFF. The rearrangement joins TRBV3-1 (or the pseudogene TRBV3-2) to TRBJ1-1, with D unresolved. CDR3 length: 13 amino acids. The ends were cut back, 2 bases at V and 1 base at J, with 5 bases in the middle. Germline CDR1 is LGHDT and CDR2 is YNNKEL (reference sequence).

This clone appeared a single time. This sequence joins TRBV6-5 and TRBJ2-7; 9 nucleotides align to TRBD1. V trimming: 0 bases; J trimming: 3 bases; junction bases outside the gene matches: 6. CDR1 MNHEY and CDR2 SVGAGI come from the germline V gene. The CDR3 has 16 amino acids. CDR3 in amino acids: CASSYSMRQGGYEQYF. CDR3 bases: TGTGCCAGCAGTTACTCGATGAGACAGGGGGGCTACGAGCAGTACTTC.

V usage is TRBV27 and J usage is TRBJ1-2; D unresolved. The CDR3 is 15 amino acids. The germline V gene has CDR1 MNHEY and CDR2 SMNVEV (reference sequence). The V gene lost 0 bases and the J gene lost 6 bases, with 14 bases spanning the gap. CDR3 coding DNA: TGTGCCAGCAGTTTATCTCCAGGCTCTCAGAATGGCTACACCTTC. Encoded protein: CASSLSPGSQNGYTF.

The chain joins TRBV7-9 to TRBJ1-3; the D is unclear. CDR3 length: 18 amino acids. V was shortened by 1 base and J by 4 bases, with 20 bases between the two germline ends. Germline V CDR1 and CDR2: SEHNR, FQNEAQ (reference sequence). CDR3 nucleotides: TGTGCCAGCAGCTTAGTAGTCGGCTCTGAGGCACGGGGAAACACCATATATTTT. Amino acid sequence: CASSLVVGSEARGNTIYF.

The genes are TRBV9 and TRBJ2-3, with 7 bases fitting TRBD1. Per germline, CDR1 SGDLS and CDR2 YYNGEE. V was pared by 3 bases and J by 6 bases, with 13 bases of the junction left unmatched. The CDR3 runs 16 residues. The CDR3 bases are TGTGCCAGCAGCGAAAGGGGACAGACCCTTGGGGATACGCAGTATTTT. It is translated as CASSERGQTLGDTQYF.